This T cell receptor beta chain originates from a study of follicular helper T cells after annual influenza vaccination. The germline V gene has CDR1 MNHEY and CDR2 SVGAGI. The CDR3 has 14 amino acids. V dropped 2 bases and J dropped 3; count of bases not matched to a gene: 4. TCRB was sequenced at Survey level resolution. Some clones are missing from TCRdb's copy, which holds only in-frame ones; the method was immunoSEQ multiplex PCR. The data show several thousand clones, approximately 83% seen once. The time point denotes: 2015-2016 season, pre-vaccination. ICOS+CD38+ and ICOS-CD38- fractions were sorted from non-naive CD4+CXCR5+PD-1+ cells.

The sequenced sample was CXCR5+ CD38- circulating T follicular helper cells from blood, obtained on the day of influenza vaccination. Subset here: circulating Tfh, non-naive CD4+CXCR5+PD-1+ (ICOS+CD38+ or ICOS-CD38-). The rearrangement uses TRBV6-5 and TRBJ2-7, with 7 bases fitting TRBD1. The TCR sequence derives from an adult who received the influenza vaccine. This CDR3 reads CASSYAAGGYEQYF. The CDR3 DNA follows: TGTGCCAGCAGTTACGCGGCAGGGGGCTACGAGCAGTACTTC.